This T cell receptor (beta chain) was captured in a study of PD-1 blockade in classical Hodgkin lymphoma. About this clone itself: Its antigen is not identified.

Brentuximab vedotin exposure varied, and every patient relapsed after autologous stem cell transplantation. Best response was recorded as complete response, partial response or progressive disease. This table comes from immunoSEQ multiplex PCR, and its TCRdb copy is limited to in-frame clones, with some not included. Of more than 90,000 clones listed, about 89% are singletons. The study, taken as a whole, reports: Newly diagnosed patients had diversity similar to the baseline diversity of complete responders. Factors driving the repertoire differences, possibly disease activity or prior therapy, remain undefined.

This CDR3 region has 14 residues. The germline V gene has CDR1 SNHLY and CDR2 FYNNEI. Between the trimmed V and J ends, which lost 3 bases and 3 bases, there was a span of 9 bases. This TCR was sampled from a human donor with classical Hodgkin lymphoma. Sequences were derived from peripheral blood mononuclear cells (PBMCs), sampled before the second cycle of nivolumab. The rearrangement joins TRBV2 to TRBJ1-5; D unresolved. The CDR3 DNA follows: TGTGCCAGCAGTGACGGAGTCTTCAATCAGCCCCAGCATTTT. Translation: CASSDGVFNQPQHF. The entire variable domain, with the rest obtained from reference TRBV2 and TRBJ1-5, is as follows: EPEVTQTPSHQVTQMGQEVILRCVPISNHLYFYWYRQILGQKVEFLVSFYNNEISEKSEIFDDQFSVERPDGSNFTLKIRSTKLEDSAMYFCASSDGVFNQPQHFGDGTRLSIL.